A selection of T cell receptor beta chains follows, all from one sample in a study of immunodeficiency. Profiled with immunoSEQ multiplex PCR; TCRdb holds only in-frame clones, not every one. The sample has around 3,500 clones; about nine tenths are singletons. The sample consisted of CD8+ T cells from blood. These receptors were taken from a human donor in good health. Each CDR3 is given with its conserved first and last residue. Fields, in order: J gene, V gene, clone size, CDR3 protein. The size of a clone is reported for some rows only, either as once, few or many, or as a class for expanded clones.

TRBJ2-5 | TRBV3-1/TRBV3-2 | - | CASSQETLGTLYQETQYF
TRBJ2-1 | TRBV9 | - | CASSGDTGRYNEQFF
TRBJ2-7 | TRBV4-1 | - | CASSQEDSYSYEQYF
TRBJ1-6 | TRBV28 | once | CASSFLIPNSPLHF
TRBJ2-1 | TRBV12-5 | - | CASGPGTGHNEQFF
TRBJ2-5 | TRBV9 | - | CASSLSGPPSGETQYF
TRBJ1-5 | TRBV27 | - | CASSSGGYNQPQHF
TRBJ2-5 | TRBV7-9 | - | CASSLARGEDWETQYF
TRBJ2-3 | TRBV9 | - | CASRGGAGGPMADTQYF
TRBJ2-3 | TRBV4-1 | - | CASSQGWDRDELSTDTQYF
TRBJ2-1 | TRBV3-1/TRBV3-2 | - | CASSQFRERGNEQFF
TRBJ1-1 | TRBV11-3 | - | CASSPRAGKNTEAFF
TRBJ2-1 | TRBV7-3 | - | CASSSILLSSYNEQFF
TRBJ2-1 | TRBV5-4 | - | CASSSTAGTTYNEQFF
TRBJ1-6 | TRBV5-6 | - | CASSPLSYNSPLHF
TRBJ2-1 | TRBV5-6 | once | CASSFPLGDEQFF
TRBJ1-2 | TRBV7-9 | - | CASSSGQGYGYTF
TRBJ2-1 | TRBV6-5 | - | CASTASGTYNEQFF
TRBJ1-2 | TRBV19 | - | CASSTGGRYGYTF
TRBJ1-5 | TRBV28 | - | CASSSGQGAVQPQHF